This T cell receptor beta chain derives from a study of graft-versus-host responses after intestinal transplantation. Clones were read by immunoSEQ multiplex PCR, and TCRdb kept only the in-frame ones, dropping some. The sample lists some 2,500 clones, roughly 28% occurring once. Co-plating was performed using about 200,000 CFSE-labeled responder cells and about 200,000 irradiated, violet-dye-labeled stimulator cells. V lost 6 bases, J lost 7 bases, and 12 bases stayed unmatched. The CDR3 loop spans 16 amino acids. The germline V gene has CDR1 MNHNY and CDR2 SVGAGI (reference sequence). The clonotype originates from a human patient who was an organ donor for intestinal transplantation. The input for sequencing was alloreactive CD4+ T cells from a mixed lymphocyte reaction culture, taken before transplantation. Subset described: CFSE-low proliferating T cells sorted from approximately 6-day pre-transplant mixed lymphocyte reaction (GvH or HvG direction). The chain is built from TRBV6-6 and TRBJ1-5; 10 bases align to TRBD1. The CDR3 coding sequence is TGTGCCAGCAGGCTTCGATCTGGACAGGGGGTGCAGCCCCAGCATTTT. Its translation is CASRLRSGQGVQPQHF.